This TCR beta chain is from a study of T cells in Graves' hyperthyroidism and ophthalmopathy. Germline loops: CDR1 MGHRA, CDR2 YSYEKL. The V end was cut by 2 bases, the J end by 4 bases, with 12 bases between. The CDR3 is 15 residues long. Amplified TCR beta CDR3 regions derived from RNA transcripts. The TCR CDR3 was amplified in a first-round RT-PCR using the HTBI primer set. Each CDR3 protein gets one entry after TCRdb re-called the multiplex PCR reads with MiXCR. This table holds about 280,000 distinct CDR3 sequences, less than 30% found once. This clonotype was counted at least ten times. Patients aged 18 to 65 with hyperthyroidism were newly diagnosed, with duration under 2 months. Diagnoses rested on clinical symptoms, serum thyroxine and TRAb, thyroid ultrasound and orbital computed tomography. Cells are PBMCs isolated from around 9.4 ml of fresh blood.

The sequencing input was blood. The V call is TRBV4-1, the J call TRBJ1-5, with D unclear. The sequence derives from a man aged 40-49 years with Graves' hyperthyroidism that later progressed to Graves' ophthalmopathy. CDR3 protein: CASSQRGLSNQPQHF. The CDR3 DNA reads TGCGCCAGCAGCCAACGAGGACTGAGTAATCAGCCCCAGCATTTT.